Each of the 18 T cell receptor beta chains below was sequenced from the same sample in a study of blood T cell repertoires in COVID-19 (dated by TCRdb to the early 2020s). Libraries were prepared through the immunoSEQ multiplex PCR assay. TCRdb mirrors the immuneACCESS table, restricted to in-frame sequences. Some clones are absent from its copies; in checked studies, under half trace to an unresolved V gene, and the reason for the others is unknown. The sample profile shows 300,000 or so clones; 87% of them were found once. The ten most abundant clones make up more than 1.3% of the sample. The sample was peripheral blood. The source of these receptors is a woman aged 40 to 50 who had recovered from COVID-19.

Comments on this clone: The junction departs from the called germline gene at one end, perhaps through a read error. The chain combines TRBV20-1 with TRBJ1-2, with 11 bases aligning to TRBD1. Germline V gene sequence: CDR1 DFQATT, CDR2 SNEGSKA (reference sequence). The CDR3 is made up of 10 amino acids. CDR3 bases: TGCAGTGCTAGCGGGACAGGGGGTTTATTC. This encodes CSASGTGGLF.

This chain uses TRBV7-9 with TRBJ2-5; 15 positions agree with TRBD2. This CDR3 has 17 amino acids. J was trimmed by 3 bases and V by 4 bases; bases with no gene match: 6. Germline CDR1 and CDR2: SEHNR and FQNEAQ (reference sequence). Written as DNA, the CDR3 is TGTGCCAGCAGCTCCCCCCGGACTAGCGGGGGGGAAGAGACCCAGTACTTC. It is translated as CASSSPRTSGGEETQYF. Based on the CDR3 plus reference TRBV7-9 and TRBJ2-5, the full variable domain is DTGVSQNPRHKITKRGQNVTFRCDPISEHNRLYWYRQTLGQGPEFLTYFQNEAQLEKSRLLSDRFSAERPKGSFSTLEIQRTEQGDSAMYLCASSSPRTSGGEETQYFGPGTRLLVL.

J is TRBJ1-3 and V is TRBV3-1 (or the pseudogene TRBV3-2); 11 positions agree with TRBD1. The CDR3 runs to 15 residues. V lost 6 bases, J lost 7 bases, and 8 bases stayed unmatched. Germline V CDR1 and CDR2: LGHDT, YNNKEL (reference sequence). The CDR3 coding sequence is TGTGCCAGCAGAGGACAGGGGGCTTTAACGAACACCATATATTTT. Its translation is CASRGQGALTNTIYF.

This clone appeared a single time. The chain is built from TRBV29-1 and TRBJ1-2; 7 positions match TRBD1. Germline-derived CDR1 and CDR2 are SQVTM and ANQGSEA. The length of the CDR3 is 14 residues. V gave up 7 bases and J gave up 3 bases; unmatched junction bases: 11. The CDR3 sequence: CSAQAAGGYYGYTF. The DNA of the CDR3 is TGCAGCGCTCAAGCCGCAGGGGGGTACTATGGCTACACCTTC.

V and J are TRBV9 and TRBJ2-1, with 8 positions matching TRBD1. This CDR3 contains 17 residues. CDR1 is SGDLS, CDR2 YYNGEE, per germline. V lost 0 bases and J lost 7; bases outside the gene matches: 12. CDR3 sequence: CASSVGWAGGMRNEQFF. In nucleotides, the CDR3 is TGTGCCAGCAGCGTAGGGTGGGCAGGGGGCATGAGGAATGAGCAGTTCTTC.

The V call is TRBV5-6, the J call TRBJ2-7, with D perhaps TRBD2 (6 bases). This CDR3 contains 16 residues. CDR1 and CDR2 from the germline V gene are SGHDT and YYEEEE. Trimming removed 2 bases at V and 2 bases at J, with 17 bases between. CDR3 coding DNA: TGTGCCAGCAGCTTCTCAGGGAAGCGGGCTACCTACGAGCAGTACTTC. This encodes CASSFSGKRATYEQYF.

The chain carries TRBV29-1 and TRBJ1-2; perhaps TRBD1 as D (5 bases). CDR1 and CDR2 (germline): SQVTM, ANQGSEA. Trimming stripped 0 bases from V and 8 bases from J, with 16 bases between. The CDR3 extends over 14 amino acids. In DNA, the CDR3 is TGCAGCGTTGAAGATCAAGAGGCAGGGCAGGGCTACACCTTC. Translation: CSVEDQEAGQGYTF.

This chain links TRBV11-2 with TRBJ2-3; D call uncertain. The germline V and J ends were trimmed by 5 bases and 4 bases, with 10 bases remaining between them. The germline V gene has CDR1 SGHAT and CDR2 FQNNGV. The CDR3 runs 13 residues. CDR3 DNA: TGTGCCAGCAGCATCATCCGGGCAGATACGCAGTATTTT. It translates to CASSIIRADTQYF.

V usage is TRBV7-2 and J usage is TRBJ1-2, with TRBD1 identical over 9 bases. The CDR3 has 14 amino acids. The ends lost 3 bases at V and 4 bases at J; junction bases unmatched: 3. Germline CDR1 is SGHTA and CDR2 is FQGNSA. The CDR3: CASSFQDRGYGYTF. For the CDR3, the DNA is TGTGCCAGCAGCTTCCAGGACAGGGGCTATGGCTACACCTTC.

This clone was seen ten or more times. The gene calls are TRBV4-3 and TRBJ2-7, with 8 bases lining up with TRBD1. The germline gives CDR1 LGHNA, CDR2 YSLEER. V lost 2 bases, J lost 6 bases, and 9 bases stayed unmatched. The CDR3 has 15 amino acids. The CDR3 spells CASSQLWTGNPEQYF. CDR3 nucleotides: TGCGCCAGCAGCCAATTATGGACAGGGAATCCCGAGCAGTACTTC.

This rearrangement joins TRBV15 to TRBJ2-1; D unresolved. Trimming cost V 0 bases and J 10 bases, with 7 bases left between them. The CDR3 length is 12 residues. Germline V gene lookup returns CDR1 LNHNV and CDR2 YYDKDF (reference sequence). This CDR3 is CATSRDRREQFF. The CDR3 DNA reads TGTGCCACCAGCAGAGATCGGCGGGAGCAGTTCTTC.

The chain links TRBV23-1 to TRBJ2-7, with TRBD1 matching over 7 bases. TRBV23-1 is reported as an ORF; its role is uncertain. With 6 bases clipped from V and 0 bases from J, the junction kept 11 bases outside the gene matches. The CDR3 runs 16 residues. The CDR3 reads CASRVTGALSSYEQYF. The CDR3, as DNA: TGCGCCAGCAGGGTTACAGGGGCCCTAAGCTCCTACGAGCAGTACTTC.

The CDR3 is CASRTGDGYGYTF. CDR3 nucleotide sequence: TGTGCCAGCCGGACAGGGGATGGCTATGGCTACACCTTC. The chain carries TRBV18 and TRBJ1-2; TRBD1 aligns across 9 bases. Per the germline V gene, CDR1 is KGHSH and CDR2 is LQKENI. J lost 4 bases, V lost 8 bases, and 5 bases had no gene match. The CDR3 totals 13 residues.

V usage is TRBV7-2 and J usage is TRBJ1-5, with D perhaps TRBD1 (5 bases). V lost 5 bases to trimming and J lost 1 base, with 15 bases between them. This CDR3 has 16 amino acids. The germline gives CDR1 SGHTA, CDR2 FQGNSA. CDR3 coding DNA: TGTGCCAGCAGCATCACCGGGACTTTGAGCAATCAGCCCCAGCATTTT. It is translated as CASSITGTLSNQPQHF.

The count of this clone is one. The rearrangement joins TRBV6-5 to TRBJ2-7; 7 bases line up with TRBD1. The CDR3 consists of 14 residues. Germline V gene lookup returns CDR1 MNHEY and CDR2 SVGAGI. V shed 6 bases and J 2 bases; nucleotides not matched to a gene: 7. The CDR3 loop is CASSPSGQTYEQYF. CDR3 nucleotide sequence: TGTGCCAGCAGCCCCTCGGGACAGACCTACGAGCAGTACTTC.

The V call is TRBV19, the J call TRBJ1-1, with D perhaps matching TRBD1 (6 bases). Germline V gives CDR1 LNHDA, CDR2 SQIVND (reference sequence). The CDR3 is 15 residues long. V was pared by 0 bases and J by 8 bases, with 16 bases between. DNA for the CDR3: TGTGCCAGTAGTATAGATCATCAGGGGATAGGGGAAGCTTTCTTT. It specifies CASSIDHQGIGEAFF.

The V call is TRBV7-6, the J call TRBJ2-7; D is uncertain. The germline V gene has CDR1 SGHVS and CDR2 FNYEAQ. The CDR3 totals 13 residues. V was clipped by 1 base and J by 6 bases, with 10 bases between them. The CDR3 loop is CASSLESYSEQYF. The DNA for the CDR3 is TGTGCCAGCAGCTTAGAGTCGTATAGCGAGCAGTACTTC. Full variable domain (remainder filled in from reference TRBV7-6 and TRBJ2-7): GAGVSQSPRYKVTKRGQDVALRCDPISGHVSLYWYRQALGQGPEFLTYFNYEAQQDKSGLPNDRFSAERPEGSISTLTIQRTEQRDSAMYRCASSLESYSEQYFGPGTRLTVT.

This chain joins TRBV18 and TRBJ1-3; no clear D gene. The V end was cut by 6 bases, the J end by 8 bases, with 17 bases between. This CDR3 comprises 14 residues. CDR1 is KGHSH, CDR2 LQKENI, per germline. The CDR3 DNA follows: TGTGCCAGCTCTCCAAGTTTCGAGGGAGACACCATATATTTT. It specifies CASSPSFEGDTIYF.